The text below deals with one TCR beta chain. Its antigen is undetermined. These data are taken from a study of shared clonotypes between healthy human individuals. Study-wide results and caveats: How much donors shared clonotypes was expected to be affected by sequencing depth. Few donors restricted represented genetic and exposure-history diversity. Despite large depth, sorted-subset datasets appeared incompletely sequenced.

The germline CDR1 and CDR2 sequences are SGHKS and YYEKEE (reference sequence). The CDR3 loop spans 13 amino acids. Trimming cost V 1 base and J 1 base, with 5 bases left between them. CD45RO negativity and positive selection for CCR7 defined naive CD8 cells, a population that excluded terminally differentiated effector memory CD45RA+ cells. Libraries were prepared by immunoSEQ multiplex PCR; TCRdb keeps only in-frame clonotypes and omits some of them. Among around 2,100,000 clones, roughly 94% were seen once, and the ten largest hold 1.2%. The clonotype was recovered from a man younger than 35 in good health. This chain connects TRBV5-5 to TRBJ1-1, with no clear D. Sequencing was performed on naive CD8+ T cells sorted from blood. CDR3 sequence (DNA): TGTGCCAGCAGCTTGTATCAGAACACTGAAGCTTTCTTT. Its translation: CASSLYQNTEAFF.